The clone carrying this T cell receptor beta chain showed up just a few times. Unique molecular identifiers were incorporated during preparation of the TCRbeta library. A single record per CDR3 protein comes from TCRdb applying MiXCR to the PCR reads. The table includes about 480,000 distinct CDR3 sequences, 12% detected once. The sample is drawn from a study of T-cell reconstitution after alpha-beta-depleted transplantation in children. The sequence derives from a human donor who donated a stem cell graft to a child with combined immunodeficiency. This sample comprised PBMCs from the stem cell graft donor, obtained from the stem cell graft.

CDR3 amino acids: CASGEGARSPLHF. CDR3 coding DNA: TGTGCCAGCGGGGAGGGGGCGAGATCACCCCTCCACTTT. This rearrangement joins TRBV6-5 to TRBJ1-6; 7 positions match TRBD1. Germline V gene sequence: CDR1 MNHEY, CDR2 SVGAGI. The CDR3 length is 13 residues. After removal of 8 bases from V and 10 bases from J, the junction contained 8 bases not matched to a gene.